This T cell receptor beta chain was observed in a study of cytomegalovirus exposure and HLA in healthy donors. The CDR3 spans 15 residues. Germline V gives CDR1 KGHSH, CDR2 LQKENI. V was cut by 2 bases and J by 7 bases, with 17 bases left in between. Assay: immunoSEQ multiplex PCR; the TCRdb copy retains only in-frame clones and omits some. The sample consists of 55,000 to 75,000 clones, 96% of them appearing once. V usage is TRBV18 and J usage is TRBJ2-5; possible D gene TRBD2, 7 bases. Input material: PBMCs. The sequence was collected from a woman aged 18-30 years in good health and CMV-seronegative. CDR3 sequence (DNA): TGTGCCAGCTCACCATCCTGGGGGGGCCTGGGGACCCAGTACTTC. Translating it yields CASSPSWGGLGTQYF.